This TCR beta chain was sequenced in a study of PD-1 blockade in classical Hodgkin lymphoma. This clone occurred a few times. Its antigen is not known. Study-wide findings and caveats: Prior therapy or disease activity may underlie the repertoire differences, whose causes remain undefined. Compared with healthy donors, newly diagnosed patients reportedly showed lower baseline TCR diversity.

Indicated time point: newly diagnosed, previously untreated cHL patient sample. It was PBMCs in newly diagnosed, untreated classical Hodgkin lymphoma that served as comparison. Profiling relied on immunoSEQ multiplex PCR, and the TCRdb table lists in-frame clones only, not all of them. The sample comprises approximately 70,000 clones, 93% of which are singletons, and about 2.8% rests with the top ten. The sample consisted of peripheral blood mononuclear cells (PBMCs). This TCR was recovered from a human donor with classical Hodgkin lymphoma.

The CDR3 DNA follows: TGTGCCTGGAGTCAGGATGAGCAGTTCTTC. This translates into CAWSQDEQFF. J is TRBJ2-1 and V is TRBV30; no firm D call. V lost 2 bases to trimming and J lost 8 bases, with 4 bases between them. The CDR3 totals 10 residues. Germline V gene data show CDR1 as GTSNPN and CDR2 as SVGIG (reference sequence).